The 5 T cell receptor beta chains in this list originate from one sample, sequenced in a study of cytomegalovirus exposure and HLA in healthy donors. Here immunoSEQ multiplex PCR was the method, and the copy in TCRdb shows in-frame clones only, minus some. The sample records some 250,000 clones, 75% to 90% being singletons. The sequencing input was PBMCs. The receptors originated from a woman aged 25 to 39 in good health and CMV-seropositive.

The gene calls are TRBV28 and TRBJ1-2; TRBD1 agrees at 9 bases. The V gene end was trimmed by 6 bases and the J gene end by 5 bases; junction bases not matched to a gene: 10. Germline CDR1 and CDR2: MDHEN and SYDVKM. The CDR3 loop spans 15 amino acids. The CDR3 here is CASSPPRDRVYGYTF. The CDR3 DNA reads TGTGCCAGCAGCCCCCCCCGGGACAGGGTATATGGCTACACCTTC.

The V gene is TRBV27, the J gene TRBJ2-7; 7 bases line up with TRBD2. Looked up from germline, CDR1 is MNHEY and CDR2 is SMNVEV (reference sequence). After removal of 2 bases from V and 5 bases from J, the junction contained 9 bases not matched to a gene. The CDR3 length is 15 residues. CDR3 bases: TGTGCCAGCAGTTTACGGGCTAGCGGCACCCACGAGCAGTACTTC. Protein: CASSLRASGTHEQYF.

V usage is TRBV5-1 and J usage is TRBJ2-7, with a possible D match to TRBD2 (5 bases). The CDR3 length is 13 residues. Trimming pared 2 bases from V and 1 base from J, leaving 7 bases between. The germline gives CDR1 SGHRS, CDR2 YFSETQ. The CDR3 loop is CASSFEGSYEQYF. CDR3 nucleotide sequence: TGCGCCAGCAGCTTTGAGGGATCCTACGAGCAGTACTTC.

CDR3 residues: CASSYLFQGASDEQFF. Here the CDR3 DNA reads TGTGCCAGCAGTTACCTTTTCCAGGGGGCTTCGGATGAGCAGTTCTTC. The chain combines TRBV6-5 with TRBJ2-1; 8 nucleotides match TRBD1. From germline, CDR1 is MNHEY and CDR2 SVGAGI. The CDR3 is made up of 16 amino acids. V was clipped by 2 bases and J by 8 bases; unmatched bases: 11.

The V and J genes are TRBV4-2 and TRBJ1-5; TRBD1 matches 7 bases. V lost 1 base and J lost 6; bases outside the gene matches: 9. Per germline, CDR1 LGHNA and CDR2 YNFKEQ. The CDR3 has 16 residues. The CDR3 region is CASSQGDRVSGQPQHF. The CDR3 bases are TGTGCCAGCAGCCAAGGCGACAGGGTTTCGGGTCAGCCCCAGCATTTT.